This entry is about one TCR beta chain. No antigen is known for it. The data were taken from a study of cytomegalovirus exposure and HLA in healthy donors. Study results and caveats: Testing in vitro showed a few CMV-associated chains specific for CMV antigens. One later analysis, an examination of the 100 to 150 validation repertoires, found that first-cohort TCR clusters tended to co-occur in them.

The donors were in the roughly 110-subject validation cohort; that cohort was separate from the roughly 620-subject first cohort. Profiling relied on immunoSEQ multiplex PCR, and the TCRdb table lists in-frame clones only, not all of them. The table lists hundreds of thousands of clones, about nine tenths of them singletons, with under 0.9% in the top ten. The CDR3 consists of 16 residues. V is TRBV21-1 and J is TRBJ2-2; the D call in the table, TRBD2, was not verified against the DNA. TRBV21-1 is listed as a pseudogene. Sample: PBMCs. The clonotype was recovered from a woman under 30 in good health and CMV-seronegative. The CDR3 DNA reads TGTGCCAGCAGCACAATAAAGCGGGCGAACACCGGGGAGCTGTTTTTT. It yields the protein CASSTIKRANTGELFF.